This passage covers 20 T cell receptor beta chains from one sample sequenced in a study of blood T cell repertoires in COVID-19. The assay was immunoSEQ multiplex PCR, and TCRdb's table has in-frame clones only and misses some. The top ten hold around 3.6% of the sample, which has roughly 170,000 clones, 83% seen once. Source material: PBMCs or T cells enriched from blood (not recorded which). Receptors were obtained from a woman between 50 and 59 years old in a cohort exposed to, infected with or recovered from COVID-19 (not recorded which).

The chain joins TRBV9 to TRBJ1-3; weak D call: TRBD1 (6 bases). Trimming pared 0 bases from V and 3 bases from J, leaving 13 bases between. Germline V CDR1 and CDR2: SGDLS, YYNGEE. The CDR3 spans 16 residues. This chain's CDR3 is CASSVATPGDGNTIYF. The CDR3 DNA sequence: TGTGCCAGCAGCGTAGCTACCCCAGGGGATGGAAACACCATATATTTT.

Comment on this clone: The junction differs from germline at one of its ends, possibly a read error. The chain joins TRBV18 to TRBJ2-1; TRBD2 aligns across 10 bases. CDR3 length: 16 amino acids. Looked up from germline, CDR1 is KGHSH and CDR2 is LQKENI. The CDR3: CASSPPEVTLAGPLIF. In DNA form, the CDR3 reads TGTGCCAGCTCACCACCGGAGGTAACACTAGCGGGACCCTTGATCTTC.

V gene TRBV2 combines with J gene TRBJ1-5; D unclear. The CDR3 is 14 amino acids. Germline assignment: CDR1 SNHLY and CDR2 FYNNEI. V lost 3 bases and J lost 2, with 8 bases in between. The CDR3 DNA reads TGTGCCAGCAGTGAGGGTAGCCGCAATCAGCCCCAGCATTTT. Protein product: CASSEGSRNQPQHF.

This clone was seen many times. The V gene is TRBV7-9, the J gene TRBJ2-3, with 13 positions matching TRBD2. The CDR3 is 17 residues long. Germline lookup yields CDR1 SEHNR and CDR2 FQNEAQ (reference sequence). The J segment lost 1 base and the V segment lost 5 bases, leaving 6 bases of the junction unmatched. DNA for the CDR3: TGTGCCAGCAGCCCCTGGACTAGCGGGGGCCGCACAGATACGCAGTATTTT. As protein: CASSPWTSGGRTDTQYF. Full variable domain (missing parts from reference TRBV7-9 and TRBJ2-3): DTGVSQNPRHKITKRGQNVTFRCDPISEHNRLYWYRQTLGQGPEFLTYFQNEAQLEKSRLLSDRFSAERPKGSFSTLEIQRTEQGDSAMYLCASSPWTSGGRTDTQYFGPGTRLTVL.

This clone was picked up one time. This chain links TRBV19 with TRBJ1-1, with D possibly being TRBD1 (5 bases). There are 12 residues in the CDR3. The V gene lost 8 bases and the J gene lost 6 bases, with 13 bases spanning the gap. Germline CDR1 LNHDA, CDR2 SQIVND (reference sequence). Written as DNA, the CDR3 is TGTGCCAGTGGACGCGGGGACCCTGAAGCTTTCTTT. Translation gives CASGRGDPEAFF.

The CDR3 bases are TGCGCCAGCAGCTGGGTGTCTAGCTGGGAAGAGACCCAGTACTTC. Its translation is CASSWVSSWEETQYF. The chain recombines TRBV5-1 with TRBJ2-5; a weak D match, TRBD2 (5 bases). Per the germline V gene, CDR1 is SGHRS and CDR2 is YFSETQ. V lost 3 bases to trimming and J lost 3 bases, with 15 bases between them. CDR3 length equals 15 residues.

The chain uses TRBV3-1 (or the pseudogene TRBV3-2) and TRBJ1-2; 7 bases are a match to TRBD1. J gave up 7 bases and V 1 base, and 6 bases lay outside the gene matches. The CDR3 sequence is 14 residues long. CDR1 and CDR2 from the germline V gene are LGHDT and YNNKEL (reference sequence). The CDR3 region is CASSQVQGSGGYTF. As DNA, the CDR3 is TGTGCCAGCAGCCAAGTACAGGGGTCGGGTGGCTACACCTTC.

The chain is built from TRBV7-2 and TRBJ1-1; D is perhaps TRBD1 (6 bases). The V gene's germline CDR1 is SGHTA and CDR2 FQGNSA. The CDR3 has 12 amino acids. Trimming stripped 6 bases from V and 7 bases from J, with 12 bases between. The DNA of the CDR3 is TGTGCCAGCAGTCCACAGGGAAATGAAGCTTTCTTT. Amino acid sequence: CASSPQGNEAFF.

The chain carries TRBV9 and TRBJ1-6; no firm D call. The V gene lost 0 bases and the J gene lost 8 bases, with 15 bases spanning the gap. This CDR3 spans 16 amino acids. Germline V CDR1 and CDR2: SGDLS, YYNGEE. The DNA for the CDR3 is TGTGCCAGCAGCGTAGACGAGCGTCTGGTTCATTCACCCCTCCACTTT. This translates into CASSVDERLVHSPLHF. Combining the CDR3 with reference TRBV9 and TRBJ1-6 gives the whole variable domain DSGVTQTPKHLITATGQRVTLRCSPRSGDLSVYWYQQSLDQGLQFLIQYYNGEERAKGNILERFSAQQFPDLHSELNLSSLELGDSALYFCASSVDERLVHSPLHFGNGTRLTVT.

In its sample, this clone was seen once. This chain links TRBV6-5 with TRBJ1-5, with D maybe TRBD1 (6 bases). The germline V gene encodes CDR1 MNHEY and CDR2 SVGAGI. The CDR3 spans 14 residues. V was trimmed by 4 bases and J by 6 bases, leaving 13 bases between them. CDR3 protein: CASSSTGSSQPQHF. The CDR3 bases are TGTGCCAGCAGTTCAACAGGGTCCAGTCAGCCCCAGCATTTT.

The V gene is TRBV18, the J gene TRBJ2-7; D unresolved. Trimming removed 5 bases from V and 5 bases from J, with 13 bases in between. Germline CDR1 KGHSH, CDR2 LQKENI. CDR3 size: 13 residues. The CDR3 nucleotides read TGTGCCAGCTCAACGGTGACTCCCAACGAGCAGTACTTC. Amino acids: CASSTVTPNEQYF.

The rearrangement links TRBV5-4 to TRBJ2-1; 7 bases align to TRBD2. The CDR3 contains 14 residues. The ends lost 4 bases at V and 0 bases at J; junction bases unmatched: 1. The germline CDR1 and CDR2 sequences are SGHNT and YYREEE (reference sequence). CDR3 coding DNA: TGTGCCAGCAGCCCGGGGGGCTCCTACAATGAGCAGTTCTTC. Translation gives CASSPGGSYNEQFF.

This clone has more than one count but fewer than ten. The chain has TRBV7-2 and TRBJ2-2, with 7 positions matching TRBD1. Looked up from germline, CDR1 is SGHTA and CDR2 is FQGNSA. V was clipped by 3 bases and J by 6 bases; unmatched bases: 4. This CDR3 contains 14 residues. The CDR3 is CASSLLQGAGELFF. The DNA of the CDR3 is TGTGCCAGCAGCTTGCTTCAGGGGGCCGGGGAGCTGTTTTTT.

The rearrangement links TRBV2 to TRBJ2-3; D unresolved. V lost 7 bases, J lost 0 bases, and 5 bases lay in between. The CDR3 totals 12 residues. CDR1 is SNHLY, CDR2 FYNNEI, per germline. The CDR3 region is CASTSSTDTQYF. The CDR3 DNA is TGTGCCAGCACTTCTAGCACAGATACGCAGTATTTT. Full variable domain (outside the CDR3, taken from reference TRBV2 and TRBJ2-3): EPEVTQTPSHQVTQMGQEVILRCVPISNHLYFYWYRQILGQKVEFLVSFYNNEISEKSEIFDDQFSVERPDGSNFTLKIRSTKLEDSAMYFCASTSSTDTQYFGPGTRLTVL.

The rearrangement links TRBV3-1 (or the pseudogene TRBV3-2) to TRBJ1-6, with D unclear. V lost 0 bases, J lost 10 bases, and 10 bases lay in between. The V gene's germline CDR1 is LGHDT and CDR2 YNNKEL (reference sequence). There are 14 residues in the CDR3. CDR3 DNA: TGTGCCAGCAGCCAAGATCCCCGTAGATCACCCCTCCACTTT. Amino acids: CASSQDPRRSPLHF.

The chain has TRBV7-9 and TRBJ1-2; unclear D gene. V was trimmed by 1 base and J by 2 bases, leaving 8 bases between them. CDR3 length: 14 amino acids. CDR1 and CDR2 (germline): SEHNR, FQNEAQ (reference sequence). The CDR3 sequence is CASSLEQSNYGYTF. DNA for the CDR3: TGTGCCAGCAGCTTAGAACAGTCGAACTATGGCTACACCTTC.

The CDR3 is CASSGGQGVTETQYF. In DNA form, the CDR3 reads TGCGCCAGCAGCGGGGGACAGGGGGTCACGGAGACCCAGTACTTC. The chain uses TRBV5-1 and TRBJ2-5, with TRBD1 matching over 11 bases. J gave up 5 bases and V 4 bases, and 7 bases lay outside the gene matches. There are 15 residues in the CDR3. Looked up from germline, CDR1 is SGHRS and CDR2 is YFSETQ.

V gene TRBV2 combines with J gene TRBJ2-7; 8 nucleotides align to TRBD1. The CDR3 contains 13 residues. Germline V lookup: CDR1 SNHLY, CDR2 FYNNEI. J lost 4 bases, V lost 7 bases, and 6 bases had no gene match. Here the CDR3 reads CASIGTGSYEQYF. The CDR3 DNA reads as TGTGCCAGCATAGGGACAGGATCGTACGAGCAGTACTTC.

The CDR3 spells CASSSRGAGVQTDTQYF. In DNA form, the CDR3 reads TGTGCCAGCAGCTCGCGAGGGGCGGGGGTCCAAACAGATACGCAGTATTTT. V usage is TRBV7-2 and J usage is TRBJ2-3; TRBD2 matches 7 bases. The germline V gene encodes CDR1 SGHTA and CDR2 FQGNSA. Unmatched junction bases numbered 13, after V lost 4 bases and J lost 3 bases. This CDR3 spans 17 amino acids.

The V and J genes are TRBV13 and TRBJ1-2, with a possible D match to TRBD1 (6 bases). There are 15 residues in the CDR3. CDR1 PRHDT and CDR2 FYEKMQ come from the germline V gene (reference sequence). The ends were cut back, 4 bases at V and 2 bases at J, with 14 bases in the middle. CDR3: CASSSYFGQNYGYTF. The DNA for the CDR3 is TGTGCCAGCAGCTCCTACTTCGGACAGAACTATGGCTACACCTTC.